This entry lists 27 T cell receptor beta chains sequenced from one sample in a study of shared clonotypes between healthy human individuals. Terminally differentiated effector memory CD45RA+ cells were excluded from the naive CD8 cells, which were CD45RO-negative and positively selected for CCR7. Sequencing was performed with immunoSEQ multiplex PCR; in TCRdb, only in-frame clones are kept and a portion is missing. The table lists around 1.9 million clones, 85% to 95% of them singletons. Sequencing was done on a sample of naive CD8+ T cells from PBMCs. These receptors were collected from a man aged 18 to 30 in good health. Some clones in this sample may be carry-over from other donors' samples.

The chain couples TRBV9 to TRBJ2-7; D is perhaps TRBD1 or TRBD2 (6 bases each). Trimming pared 4 bases from V and 4 bases from J, leaving 18 bases between. CDR3 length: 15 residues. From germline, CDR1 is SGDLS and CDR2 YYNGEE. This CDR3 is CASSPSGADVYEQYF. CDR3 nucleotides: TGTGCCAGCAGCCCCTCGGGGGCGGACGTATACGAGCAGTACTTC. The entire variable domain, with the rest obtained from reference TRBV9 and TRBJ2-7, is as follows: DSGVTQTPKHLITATGQRVTLRCSPRSGDLSVYWYQQSLDQGLQFLIQYYNGEERAKGNILERFSAQQFPDLHSELNLSSLELGDSALYFCASSPSGADVYEQYFGPGTRLTVT.

This chain connects TRBV7-9 to TRBJ1-6, with D uncertain. The CDR3 is 11 amino acids. V lost 3 bases to trimming and J lost 10 bases, with 4 bases between them. Per the germline V gene, CDR1 is SEHNR and CDR2 is FQNEAQ (reference sequence). For the CDR3, the DNA is TGTGCCAGCAGCTTTCCCTCACCCCTCCACTTT. It translates to CASSFPSPLHF.

The J gene is TRBJ1-4, the V gene TRBV28, with TRBD1 matching 7 bases. The V gene's germline CDR1 is MDHEN and CDR2 SYDVKM. The CDR3 has 12 residues. V trimming: 6 bases; J trimming: 8 bases; junction bases outside the gene matches: 3. The chain's CDR3 is CASRPGGEKLFF. The CDR3 region has the DNA TGTGCCAGCAGACCAGGGGGGGAAAAACTGTTTTTT.

In DNA, the CDR3 is TGTGCCAGCAGCCACAGGGGGGATCACGAGCAGTACTTC. Translation: CASSHRGDHEQYF. V and J are TRBV6-5 and TRBJ2-7; TRBD1 matches at 8 bases. The CDR3 has 13 amino acids. V dropped 6 bases and J dropped 5; count of bases not matched to a gene: 6. The germline V gene has CDR1 MNHEY and CDR2 SVGAGI.

The V call is TRBV10-3, the J call TRBJ1-6; D not resolved. V was cut by 1 base and J by 13 bases, with 17 bases left in between. Germline loops: CDR1 ENHRY, CDR2 SYGVKD. The CDR3 contains 15 residues. The CDR3 sequence is CAISEFGETPSPLHF. The DNA of the CDR3 is TGTGCCATCAGTGAGTTTGGAGAGACCCCTTCCCCCCTCCACTTT.

Worth noting for this clone: Mismatch with germline at one junction end may stem from a read error. Other DNA sequences within the sample encode an identical CDR3. This sequence joins TRBV11-1 and TRBJ2-7; 12 bases are shared with TRBD2. The CDR3 runs to 14 residues. CDR1 is SGHAT and CDR2 is FQDESV in the germline V gene (reference sequence). This chain's CDR3 is CASSWTSGNHEQYF. The CDR3 DNA reads TGTGCCAGCAGCTGGACTAGCGGGAACCACGAACAGTACTTC.

The rearrangement joins TRBV28 to TRBJ2-1; 8 positions match TRBD2. Germline V gene data show CDR1 as MDHEN and CDR2 as SYDVKM. This CDR3 spans 15 amino acids. V trimming: 3 bases; J trimming: 6 bases; junction bases outside the gene matches: 7. In DNA form, the CDR3 reads TGTGCCAGCAGTTTTTTCGCGGGAGGTGGCAATGAGCAGTTCTTC. Its protein is CASSFFAGGGNEQFF.

The J gene is TRBJ1-5, the V gene TRBV28, with 7 nucleotides matching TRBD1. The trim removed 7 bases at V and 4 bases at J, leaving 7 bases unmatched. The CDR3 is 14 residues long. CDR1 is MDHEN, CDR2 SYDVKM, per germline. CDR3 loop: CASNSAGGNQPQHF. The CDR3 DNA is TGTGCCAGCAATAGTGCAGGGGGTAATCAGCCCCAGCATTTT.

The rearrangement links TRBV27 to TRBJ2-7, with a weak D call TRBD2 (6 bases). The ends were cut back, 10 bases at V and 4 bases at J, with 20 bases in the middle. Germline CDR1 is MNHEY and CDR2 is SMNVEV (reference sequence). The CDR3 has 14 amino acids. CDR3 sequence (DNA): TGTGCCACCAGGGACTCCTGGGGGACTTACGAGCAGTACTTC. The encoded protein is CATRDSWGTYEQYF.

The V call is TRBV7-8, the J call TRBJ2-7; 7 nucleotides match TRBD1. Germline CDR1 SGHVS, CDR2 FQNEAQ. CDR3 length: 15 residues. The V segment lost 1 base and the J segment 1 base; nucleotides outside the gene matches: 4. CDR3 sequence reads: CASSLEGTASYEQYF. The DNA for the CDR3 is TGTGCCAGCAGCTTAGAAGGGACAGCTTCCTACGAGCAGTACTTC.

V usage is TRBV25-1 and J usage is TRBJ1-1; no definite D call. The CDR3 has 13 amino acids. Germline CDR1 is MGHDK and CDR2 is SYGVNS. V was cut by 4 bases and J by 1 base, with 7 bases left in between. CDR3 amino acids: CASSVKTNTEAFF. The CDR3 nucleotides read TGTGCCAGCAGTGTCAAGACGAACACTGAAGCTTTCTTT.

V gene TRBV23-1 combines with J gene TRBJ1-2; 7 bases map to TRBD1. TRBV23-1 is labeled an ORF, and its function is uncertain. The CDR3 length is 15 residues. V shed 3 bases and J 5 bases; nucleotides not matched to a gene: 9. The CDR3 DNA follows: TGCGCCAGCAGTCACCCCGGACAGGCCTCTTATGGCTACACCTTC. It is translated as CASSHPGQASYGYTF.

The rearrangement uses TRBV5-1 and TRBJ2-1, with 7 bases identical to TRBD1. Germline values: CDR1 SGHRS, CDR2 YFSETQ. V lost 3 bases, J lost 2 bases, and 5 bases stayed unmatched. The CDR3 totals 15 residues. The CDR3 nucleotides read TGCGCCAGCAGCTGGACAGGCGTAACCTACAATGAGCAGTTCTTC. Translating gives CASSWTGVTYNEQFF.

The chain employs TRBV27 and TRBJ2-7; D is tentatively TRBD1 or TRBD2 (6 bases each). Germline V gene lookup returns CDR1 MNHEY and CDR2 SMNVEV (reference sequence). V lost 0 bases and J 5 bases, leaving 11 bases between the germline ends. This CDR3 is built from 14 residues. Here the CDR3 reads CASSLSPEGDEQYF. CDR3 bases: TGTGCCAGCAGTTTATCGCCGGAGGGGGACGAGCAGTACTTC.

The chain is built from TRBV4-1 and TRBJ2-3; D is uncertain. From germline, CDR1 is MGHRA and CDR2 YSYEKL. The V end lost 1 base, the J end lost 4 bases, and 12 bases lay between the germline ends. The CDR3 spans 15 residues. CDR3 loop: CASSQARHYSDTQYF. For the CDR3, the DNA is TGCGCCAGCAGCCAAGCCAGACACTATTCAGATACGCAGTATTTT.

The chain recombines TRBV4-1 with TRBJ2-7; no clear D. V gave up 3 bases and J gave up 0 bases, with 9 bases separating them. This CDR3 is 14 amino acids long. CDR1 is MGHRA, CDR2 YSYEKL, per germline. CDR3 coding DNA: TGCGCCAGCAGCCATGTGCAAAACTCCTACGAGCAGTACTTC. Residues: CASSHVQNSYEQYF.

The rearrangement joins TRBV18 to TRBJ2-7; maybe TRBD1 (5 bases). Germline CDR1 KGHSH, CDR2 LQKENI. Trimming pared 6 bases from V and 1 base from J, leaving 19 bases between. CDR3 length: 16 amino acids. The CDR3 reads CASSYRQGPESYEQYF. For the CDR3, the DNA is TGTGCCAGCTCGTACCGCCAGGGCCCCGAGTCCTACGAGCAGTACTTC.

The chain carries TRBV19 and TRBJ2-7; D could derive from TRBD1 or TRBD2 (5 bases each). With 5 bases removed from V and 5 bases from J, the gap between germline ends came to 13 bases. This CDR3 spans 13 amino acids. Germline V CDR1 and CDR2: LNHDA, SQIVND (reference sequence). CDR3 sequence reads: CASSARRGDEQYF. The CDR3 DNA follows: TGTGCCAGTAGTGCACGGAGAGGGGACGAGCAGTACTTC.

The chain uses TRBV7-8 and TRBJ1-3; 7 bases match TRBD1. CDR1 and CDR2 (germline): SGHVS, FQNEAQ. V was pared by 5 bases and J by 0 bases, with 7 bases of the junction left unmatched. This CDR3 spans 16 amino acids. CDR3 bases: TGTGCCAGCAGCCCCACAGGGGCGAGCTCTGGAAACACCATATATTTT. It codes for CASSPTGASSGNTIYF.

The chain combines TRBV28 with TRBJ1-2; a possible D gene is TRBD1 (5 bases). The V end was cut by 1 base, the J end by 5 bases, with 20 bases between. CDR3 length: 17 amino acids. Germline V CDR1 and CDR2: MDHEN, SYDVKM. CDR3 amino acids: CASSLSLSGDGEYGYTF. The CDR3 DNA reads as TGTGCCAGCAGTTTATCCCTCTCGGGGGACGGAGAATATGGCTACACCTTC.

V and J are TRBV27 and TRBJ1-1; the D gene is possibly TRBD1 (6 bases). The CDR3 runs 14 residues. CDR1 and CDR2 (germline): MNHEY, SMNVEV (reference sequence). V lost 5 bases and J 7 bases, leaving 17 bases between the germline ends. The CDR3 nucleotides read TGTGCCAGCAGTAAAATATCCAACAGGGTTGAAGCTTTCTTT. Protein sequence: CASSKISNRVEAFF.

The chain recombines TRBV5-4 with TRBJ2-7, with D possibly matching TRBD2 (6 bases). V was cut by 0 bases and J by 2 bases, with 9 bases left in between. The CDR3 is 14 amino acids. CDR1 and CDR2 from the germline V gene are SGHNT and YYREEE (reference sequence). CDR3 loop: CASSLGGGPYEQYF. The CDR3 nucleotides read TGTGCCAGCAGCTTGGGGGGAGGACCCTACGAGCAGTACTTC.

The chain uses TRBV7-9 and TRBJ2-1; 8 bases agree with TRBD2. With V trimmed by 2 bases and J by 4 bases, 10 bases remained unmatched. Germline V lookup: CDR1 SEHNR, CDR2 FQNEAQ (reference sequence). There are 17 residues in the CDR3. The CDR3 loop is CASSLPRGSGVYNEQFF. CDR3 coding DNA: TGTGCCAGCAGCTTACCCCGTGGTAGCGGGGTTTACAATGAGCAGTTCTTC.

The chain links TRBV11-2 to TRBJ2-3, with 11 bases identical to TRBD2. V gave up 2 bases and J gave up 4 bases; unmatched junction bases: 5. CDR3 size: 16 residues. Germline values: CDR1 SGHAT, CDR2 FQNNGV. The CDR3 region is CASSLTSGRSADTQYF. CDR3 DNA: TGTGCCAGCAGCTTAACTAGCGGGAGATCTGCAGATACGCAGTATTTT.

The chain employs TRBV5-1 and TRBJ1-1; D is possibly TRBD1 (6 bases). V lost 0 bases, J lost 4 bases, and 16 bases lay in between. CDR1 and CDR2 (germline): SGHRS, YFSETQ. The CDR3 has 16 residues. The DNA of the CDR3 is TGCGCCAGCAGCTTGGCCGCCGGGGGGCCTAGCACTGAAGCTTTCTTT. Encoded protein: CASSLAAGGPSTEAFF.

As regards this clone: At the DNA level, this CDR3 is encoded by other sequences in the same sample as well. V gene TRBV29-1 combines with J gene TRBJ2-7, with 8 bases matching TRBD1. From germline, CDR1 is SQVTM and CDR2 ANQGSEA. The CDR3 runs to 12 residues. Unmatched junction bases numbered 1, after V lost 4 bases and J lost 2 bases. The CDR3: CSVGTGTYEQYF. CDR3 coding DNA: TGCAGCGTTGGGACAGGGACCTACGAGCAGTACTTC.

To note about this clone: Other DNA sequences in the same sample also yield this CDR3. The chain uses TRBV14 and TRBJ2-3; unclear D gene. The CDR3 consists of 13 residues. The ends were cut back, 1 base at V and 6 bases at J, with 8 bases in the middle. Germline CDR1 SGHDN, CDR2 FVKESK. This CDR3 is CASSQGFADTQYF. CDR3 DNA: TGTGCCAGCAGCCAAGGTTTCGCGGATACGCAGTATTTT.